These 20 T cell receptor beta chains came from one sample sequenced in a study of immune heterogeneity within non-small cell lung tumors. Samples each supplied approximately 0.55 ug of bulk tumor genomic DNA as template. Taken during surgery, several biopsies per primary tumor were spaced as far apart as possible within the tumor mass. With untreated, newly diagnosed non-small cell lung cancer, the patients went on to undergo curative surgery. For the TCR beta CDR3, multiplex PCR with 32 V and 13 J primers performed the amplification. TCRdb used MiXCR to reprocess the multiplex PCR reads, holding one entry per CDR3 protein. The sample shows thousands of distinct CDR3 sequences, roughly a quarter of them seen only once. The sample was lung tumor tissue. These receptors were collected from a man aged 55 to 69 with non-small cell lung cancer.

Within the sample, this clonotype is medium-sized. The CDR3 loop is CASSAGGLSGEQYF. CDR3 coding DNA: TGCGCCAGCAGCGCCGGGGGGCTCTCGGGGGAGCAGTACTTC. The genes are TRBV5-1 and TRBJ2-7; possibly TRBD2 for D (7 bases). Germline V gene sequence: CDR1 SGHRS, CDR2 YFSETQ. The CDR3 has 14 residues. Trimming removed 4 bases at V and 7 bases at J, with 18 bases between. Looking up the rest from reference TRBV5-1 and TRBJ2-7 gives the full variable domain: KAGVTQTPRYLIKTRGQQVTLSCSPISGHRSVSWYQQTPGQGLQFLFEYFSETQRNKGNFPGRFSGRQFSNSRSEMNVSTLELGDSALYLCASSAGGLSGEQYFGPGTRLTVT.

Sample share makes this clonotype medium-sized. The CDR3, as DNA: TGTGCCAGCAGTTTAAAACAGGGCCCTACCTACGAGCAGTACTTC. Protein sequence: CASSLKQGPTYEQYF. The chain employs TRBV27 and TRBJ2-7; tentative D call: TRBD1 (6 bases). Trimming left V 2 bases short and J 2 bases short, with 13 bases between. In germline, CDR1 is MNHEY, CDR2 SMNVEV (reference sequence). There are 15 residues in the CDR3.

This clonotype was seen a few times. The chain links TRBV2 to TRBJ2-3; no firm D call. In germline, CDR1 is SNHLY, CDR2 FYNNEI. The CDR3 has 11 residues. The V gene lost 5 bases and the J gene lost 3 bases, with 3 bases spanning the gap. The CDR3 DNA sequence: TGTGCCAGCAGTCTGACAGATACGCAGTATTTT. It specifies CASSLTDTQYF.

This clonotype is deemed medium-sized. The V gene is TRBV24-1, the J gene TRBJ2-2; D not certain. Germline V gene sequence: CDR1 KGHDR, CDR2 SFDVKD. Trimming took off 7 bases at V and 5 bases at J, with 10 bases between the two ends. This CDR3 has 13 residues. The DNA of the CDR3 is TGTGCCACCAGCCCCCCGTGGACCGGGGAGCTGTTTTTT. Its translation is CATSPPWTGELFF.

In its sample, this clonotype was seen once. A much larger clone differs from this one at a single base, so this may be a read error. The V gene is TRBV20-1, the J gene TRBJ2-7; D is possibly TRBD1 (6 bases). The CDR3 loop spans 14 amino acids. The germline V gene encodes CDR1 DFQATT and CDR2 SNEGSKA (reference sequence). CDR3 in amino acids: CSARVWDMTYDQYF. DNA for the CDR3: TGCAGTGCTAGAGTCTGGGACATGACCTACGATCAGTACTTC.

The CDR3 region has the DNA TGTGCCAGCAGCATGACAGGGAATTATGAAAAACTGTTTTTT. It translates to CASSMTGNYEKLFF. The genes are TRBV5-6 and TRBJ1-4; TRBD1 aligns across 7 bases. The germline V gene has CDR1 SGHDT and CDR2 YYEEEE. There are 14 residues in the CDR3. V gave up 4 bases and J gave up 6 bases; unmatched junction bases: 6.

As to this clonotype: The junction shows a germline mismatch at one end, possibly a read error. The gene calls are TRBV11-2 and TRBJ2-1; TRBD2 matches 15 bases. Per germline, CDR1 SGHAT and CDR2 FQNNGV. The CDR3 is made up of 17 amino acids. In nucleotides, the CDR3 is TGTGTCAGCAGCTCGGGACTAGCGGGAGGCTCCTACAATGAGAAGTTCTTC. The encoded protein is CVSSSGLAGGSYNEKFF.

This clonotype was seen once. The junction differs from germline at one of its ends, possibly a read error. V usage is TRBV19 and J usage is TRBJ1-5, with 9 bases identical to TRBD1. Germline CDR1 and CDR2: LNHDA and SQIVND (reference sequence). CDR3 length: 15 residues. CDR3 protein: CASSISTGGNQSQHF. The DNA of the CDR3 is TGTGCCAGTAGTATAAGTACAGGGGGCAATCAGTCCCAGCATTTT.

The CDR3 loop is CASSYSRAQETQYF. DNA for the CDR3: TGCGCCAGCAGCTATTCCCGGGCGCAAGAGACCCAGTACTTC. V and J are TRBV5-1 and TRBJ2-5; no clear D gene. Trimming cost V 3 bases and J 2 bases, with 11 bases left between them. Germline V gene sequence: CDR1 SGHRS, CDR2 YFSETQ. The CDR3 loop spans 14 amino acids.

The chain combines TRBV2 with TRBJ1-1, with D possibly being TRBD1 (6 bases). CDR3 length equals 13 residues. Deletions cut 7 bases from V and 3 bases from J, with 12 bases between. CDR1 and CDR2 (germline): SNHLY, FYNNEI. CDR3 sequence: CASTKQGDTEAFF. In DNA, the CDR3 is TGTGCCAGCACCAAACAGGGAGACACTGAAGCTTTCTTT.

This clonotype is medium-sized (0.01 to 0.1%) by share. The V gene is TRBV7-2, the J gene TRBJ1-2; tentative D call: TRBD1 (6 bases). V was pared by 3 bases and J by 5 bases, with 7 bases between. Germline CDR1 SGHTA, CDR2 FQGNSA. The CDR3 spans 12 residues. The CDR3 loop reads CASSLDRYGYTF. DNA of the CDR3: TGTGCCAGCAGCTTGGACAGATATGGCTACACCTTC.

J is TRBJ1-1 and V is TRBV4-2; D unresolved. The germline CDR1 and CDR2 sequences are LGHNA and YNFKEQ. There are 14 residues in the CDR3. V gave up 0 bases and J gave up 7 bases, with 12 bases separating them. CDR3 sequence: CASSQDRASDEAFF. Written as DNA, the CDR3 is TGTGCCAGCAGCCAAGATAGGGCGTCAGATGAAGCTTTCTTT.

In this sample, this clonotype is medium-sized. The chain employs TRBV5-1 and TRBJ2-7; possible D gene TRBD1, 6 bases. This CDR3 is 14 amino acids long. V was trimmed by 4 bases and J by 3 bases, leaving 14 bases between them. Germline CDR1 SGHRS, CDR2 YFSETQ. DNA of the CDR3: TGCGCCAGCAGCCCACTTCGGGACAACTACGAGCAGTACTTC. Its translation: CASSPLRDNYEQYF.

With regard to this clonotype: A read error may account for a junction end that differs from germline. The chain couples TRBV7-9 to TRBJ1-5; no clear D gene. From germline, CDR1 is SEHNR and CDR2 FQNEAQ (reference sequence). The CDR3 runs 16 residues. The CDR3 here is CANSLGGFNSNQPQHF. DNA for the CDR3: TGTGCCAACAGCTTAGGAGGGTTTAATAGCAATCAGCCCCAGCATTTT. Filled out from reference TRBV7-9 and TRBJ1-5, the complete variable domain reads DTGVSQNPRHKITKRGQNVTFRCDPISEHNRLYWYRQTLGQGPEFLTYFQNEAQLEKSRLLSDRFSAERPKGSFSTLEIQRTEQGDSAMYLCANSLGGFNSNQPQHFGDGTRLSIL.

This clonotype has a handful of counts. V gene TRBV4-1 combines with J gene TRBJ1-4, with D perhaps TRBD1 (6 bases). Germline CDR1 MGHRA, CDR2 YSYEKL. This CDR3 has 15 residues. The V gene lost 3 bases and the J gene lost 7 bases, with 15 bases spanning the gap. CDR3 sequence (DNA): TGCGCCAGCAGCCAGGGTTTCAGGGGCGGTGAAAAACTGTTTTTT. This encodes CASSQGFRGGEKLFF.

The chain links TRBV14 to TRBJ2-5, with 9 nucleotides matching TRBD1. Germline V gene lookup returns CDR1 SGHDN and CDR2 FVKESK. V lost 0 bases, J lost 5 bases, and 10 bases stayed unmatched. CDR3 size: 17 residues. The CDR3 coding sequence is TGTGCCAGCAGCCAAGACCGGGGGGACAGGGCATGGGAGACCCAGTACTTC. It specifies CASSQDRGDRAWETQYF.

By sample fraction, this clonotype is medium-sized. This chain joins TRBV2 and TRBJ2-7, with D perhaps matching TRBD1 or TRBD2 (5 bases each). The V end lost 2 bases, the J end lost 7 bases, and 12 bases lay between the germline ends. Per the germline V gene, CDR1 is SNHLY and CDR2 is FYNNEI. The CDR3 spans 13 residues. This chain's CDR3 is CASSELLEGEQYF. For the CDR3, the DNA is TGTGCCAGCAGTGAACTGCTAGAGGGGGAGCAGTACTTC.

This chain links TRBV30 with TRBJ2-1; possible D gene TRBD2, 5 bases. V was pared by 8 bases and J by 4 bases, with 9 bases between. CDR3 length: 11 residues. Germline assignment: CDR1 GTSNPN and CDR2 SVGIG (reference sequence). CDR3 sequence (DNA): TGTGCCGGAGCGGAGTACAATGAGCAGTTCTTC. Its protein product is CAGAEYNEQFF.

A remark on this clonotype: A much larger clone sits a single nucleotide away, making a read error possible. This rearrangement joins TRBV20-1 to TRBJ2-7; a possible D gene is TRBD1 (6 bases). The CDR3 consists of 15 residues. CDR1 and CDR2 (germline): DFQATT, SNEGSKA (reference sequence). CDR3 in amino acids: CSARDLGTSTYDQYF. CDR3 sequence (DNA): TGCAGTGCTAGAGATCTCGGGACAAGTACCTACGATCAGTACTTC.

In this sample, this clonotype turned up a few times. This chain connects TRBV3-1 to TRBJ2-5; D possibly corresponds to TRBD2 (5 bases). The V and J ends lost 0 bases and 2 bases respectively, with 16 bases between them. This CDR3 has 17 amino acids. Germline V lookup: CDR1 LGHDT, CDR2 YNNKEL (reference sequence). The CDR3 DNA follows: TGTGCCAGCAGCCAAGAAATCTCGGGGAGTGCTCAAGAGACCCAGTACTTC. Translation: CASSQEISGSAQETQYF.